Given below is one T cell receptor (beta chain) in context. This specimen belongs to a study of blood T cell repertoires in COVID-19. Method: immunoSEQ multiplex PCR; TCRdb's copy keeps in-frame clones and lacks some. Of fewer than 180,000 clones listed, 75% to 90% are singletons. This CDR3 contains 15 residues. Per germline, CDR1 SGHTA and CDR2 FQGNSA. V gave up 1 base and J gave up 0 bases, with 7 bases separating them. Specimen: peripheral blood. The clonotype was recovered from an older woman with active or convalescent COVID-19. The chain is built from TRBV7-2 and TRBJ1-5, with D unclear. CDR3 sequence: CASSLGGNSNQPQHF. For the CDR3, the DNA is TGTGCCAGCAGCTTAGGAGGAAATAGCAATCAGCCCCAGCATTTT. The whole variable domain, filled in from reference TRBV7-2 and TRBJ1-5, reads GAGVSQSPSNKVTEKGKDVELRCDPISGHTALYWYRQSLGQGLEFLIYFQGNSAPDKSGLPSDRFSAERTGGSVSTLTIQRTQQEDSAVYLCASSLGGNSNQPQHFGDGTRLSIL.